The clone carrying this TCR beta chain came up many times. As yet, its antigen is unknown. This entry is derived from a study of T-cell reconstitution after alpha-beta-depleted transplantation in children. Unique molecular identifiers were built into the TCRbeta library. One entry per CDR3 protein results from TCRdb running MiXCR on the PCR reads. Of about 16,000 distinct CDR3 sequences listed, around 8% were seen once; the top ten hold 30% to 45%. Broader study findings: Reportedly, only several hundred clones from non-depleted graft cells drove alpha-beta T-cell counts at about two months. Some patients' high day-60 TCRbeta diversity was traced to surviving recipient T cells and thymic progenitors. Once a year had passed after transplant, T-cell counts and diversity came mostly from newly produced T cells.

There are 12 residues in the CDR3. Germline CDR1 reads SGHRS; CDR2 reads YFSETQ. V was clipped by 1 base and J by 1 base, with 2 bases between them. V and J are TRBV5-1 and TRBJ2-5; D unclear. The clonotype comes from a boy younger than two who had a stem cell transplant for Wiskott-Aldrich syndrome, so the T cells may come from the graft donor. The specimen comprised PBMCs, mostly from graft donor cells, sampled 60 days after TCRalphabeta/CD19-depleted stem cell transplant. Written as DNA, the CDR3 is TGCGCCAGCAGCTTGACCCAAGAGACCCAGTACTTC. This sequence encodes CASSLTQETQYF. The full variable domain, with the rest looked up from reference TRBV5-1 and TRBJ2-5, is KAGVTQTPRYLIKTRGQQVTLSCSPISGHRSVSWYQQTPGQGLQFLFEYFSETQRNKGNFPGRFSGRQFSNSRSEMNVSTLELGDSALYLCASSLTQETQYFGPGTRLLVL.